This T cell receptor beta chain comes out of a study of T cells and Merkel cell carcinoma outcomes. The study, taken as a whole, reports: Reportedly, T-cell repertoire with density predicts Merkel cell carcinoma outcomes.

Method: immunoSEQ multiplex PCR; TCRdb's copy keeps in-frame clones and lacks some. The sample holds 10,000 or so clones, about 95% seen once. Regarding this clone: Its target is unknown.

V dropped 4 bases and J dropped 9 bases, with 9 bases sitting between them. Germline V gene sequence: CDR1 SGHTA, CDR2 FQGNSA. There are 11 residues in the CDR3. The sequence was obtained from a human donor with Merkel cell carcinoma. The rearrangement joins TRBV7-2 to TRBJ1-2, with no clear D. Material: tumor tissue from Merkel cell carcinoma. CDR3 amino acids: CASSSTYSYTF. CDR3 DNA: TGTGCCAGCAGCTCAACGTATAGCTACACCTTC. The complete variable domain, with remaining parts taken from reference TRBV7-2 and TRBJ1-2, reads GAGVSQSPSNKVTEKGKDVELRCDPISGHTALYWYRQSLGQGLEFLIYFQGNSAPDKSGLPSDRFSAERTGGSVSTLTIQRTQQEDSAVYLCASSSTYSYTFGSGTRLTVV.